The present entry profiles one T cell receptor (beta chain) with its context. Per the authors' pipeline: Amplified reference gene primers provided the basis for estimating nucleated cell counts. TCRdb's copy holds only in-frame clones and misses some; the assay was immunoSEQ multiplex PCR. The V and J calls and clone size are taken from that table; D and trimming were inferred from the DNA. The sample contains 55,000 to 80,000 clones, about 80% of which appear only once. These data are taken from a study of blood T cell repertoires in COVID-19. About the study: Collection of acute and convalescent COVID-19 samples took place in the United States, Italy and Spain. PBMCs, B-cell-depleted T cells, or T cells provided the cDNA or gDNA that made up the material.

The Seattle patients joined while their infection was active and were tracked longitudinally afterward. Sequencing was done on a sample of peripheral blood. The receptor comes from a man between 60 and 75 years old with COVID-19, enrolled during active disease.

The CDR3 loop is CASSEYRTDTQYF. CDR3 DNA: TGTGCCAGCAGTGAGTATCGCACAGATACGCAGTATTTT. The rearrangement joins TRBV2 to TRBJ2-3, with D uncertain. V gave up 3 bases and J gave up 1 base, with 5 bases separating them. Germline CDR1 and CDR2: SNHLY and FYNNEI. The CDR3 spans 13 residues.